The 26 T cell receptor beta chains given below trace back to one sample, sequenced in a study of cytomegalovirus exposure and HLA in healthy donors. The primer mix had 60 Vbeta and 13 Jbeta primers. Repertoires were generated with immunoSEQ multiplex PCR, while TCRdb's copy carries only in-frame clones and drops some. The sample includes 20,000 to 30,000 clones, more than 70% of them seen just once. Sequenced input: PBMCs. Receptors originate from a male donor in good health and CMV-seronegative.

The V call is TRBV4-3, the J call TRBJ1-2; no definite D call. Trimming left V 0 bases short and J 1 base short, with 9 bases between. Per the germline V gene, CDR1 is LGHNA and CDR2 is YSLEER. CDR3 size: 15 residues. CDR3 loop: CASSQDQFDNYGYTF. In DNA, the CDR3 is TGCGCCAGCAGCCAAGATCAGTTCGATAACTATGGCTACACCTTC.

V usage is TRBV5-5 and J usage is TRBJ2-7, with D possibly TRBD1 on 5 matching bases. This CDR3 contains 15 residues. Germline CDR1 reads SGHKS; CDR2 reads YYEKEE (reference sequence). V lost 0 bases and J 6 bases, leaving 16 bases between the germline ends. The CDR3 nucleotides are TGTGCCAGCAGCTTGGGACCAGGGATAGGGGCCGAGCAGTACTTC. Translated, it gives CASSLGPGIGAEQYF. Based on the CDR3 plus reference TRBV5-5 and TRBJ2-7, the full variable domain is DAGVTQSPTHLIKTRGQQVTLRCSPISGHKSVSWYQQVLGQGPQFIFQYYEKEERGRGNFPDRFSARQFPNYSSELNVNALLLGDSALYLCASSLGPGIGAEQYFGPGTRLTVT.

This clone has just a few counts. This chain uses TRBV11-2 with TRBJ1-1; possibly TRBD1 for D (5 bases). V was trimmed by 1 base and J by 1 base, leaving 13 bases between them. CDR3 length equals 16 residues. CDR1 SGHAT and CDR2 FQNNGV come from the germline V gene. CDR3 residues: CASSLGAMGGNTEAFF. CDR3 coding DNA: TGTGCCAGCAGCTTAGGTGCAATGGGGGGGAACACTGAAGCTTTCTTT.

This clone has a single count. This chain connects TRBV28 to TRBJ2-5; D remains ambiguous. Trimming removed 4 bases from V and 6 bases from J, with 24 bases in between. There are 17 residues in the CDR3. The germline gives CDR1 MDHEN, CDR2 SYDVKM. The CDR3 bases are TGTGCCAGCAGTTCCCCTTCCACTGGCGGAATTTTTCAGACCCAGTACTTC. It encodes CASSSPSTGGIFQTQYF.

The chain links TRBV5-1 to TRBJ1-6; D is ambiguous. Trimming removed 0 bases from V and 8 bases from J, with 12 bases in between. Germline V gene lookup returns CDR1 SGHRS and CDR2 YFSETQ. The CDR3 is made up of 15 amino acids. The CDR3 loop reads CASSLAGTADSPLHF. The CDR3 nucleotides read TGCGCCAGCAGCTTGGCCGGTACAGCGGATTCACCCCTCCACTTT.

The chain links TRBV7-9 to TRBJ1-4, with a possible D match to TRBD1 (6 bases). This CDR3 region has 13 residues. V lost 5 bases to trimming and J lost 8 bases, with 12 bases between them. Looked up from germline, CDR1 is SEHNR and CDR2 is FQNEAQ (reference sequence). The CDR3, as DNA: TGTGCCAGCAGCCACGACAGGTCGGAAAAACTGTTTTTT. It is translated as CASSHDRSEKLFF.

The V gene is TRBV5-1, the J gene TRBJ2-5, with D maybe TRBD2 (6 bases). The germline gives CDR1 SGHRS, CDR2 YFSETQ. CDR3 length: 13 amino acids. Trimming cost V 1 base and J 4 bases, with 8 bases left between them. The CDR3 bases are TGCGCCAGCAGCTTGTGGAGGGGAGAGACCCAGTACTTC. Its translation: CASSLWRGETQYF.

Comment on this clone: Additional DNA sequences in this sample encode the identical CDR3. The rearrangement uses TRBV5-1 and TRBJ1-2; D is ambiguous. Trimming shortened V by 5 bases and J by 8 bases, and 10 bases separated the two germline ends. Germline lookup yields CDR1 SGHRS and CDR2 YFSETQ. CDR3 length: 11 residues. The CDR3 nucleotides read TGCGCCAGCAGTAGTAGCGACGGCTACACCTTC. Translated: CASSSSDGYTF. Filled out from reference TRBV5-1 and TRBJ1-2, the complete variable domain reads KAGVTQTPRYLIKTRGQQVTLSCSPISGHRSVSWYQQTPGQGLQFLFEYFSETQRNKGNFPGRFSGRQFSNSRSEMNVSTLELGDSALYLCASSSSDGYTFGSGTRLTVV.

The chain carries TRBV7-9 and TRBJ2-2, with 7 bases fitting TRBD1. The CDR3 length is 16 residues. The V gene's germline CDR1 is SEHNR and CDR2 FQNEAQ (reference sequence). V gave up 4 bases and J gave up 2 bases; unmatched junction bases: 7. The CDR3 DNA follows: TGTGCCAGCAGCTGGCAGGGGGTCCCTAACACCGGGGAGCTGTTTTTT. Protein product: CASSWQGVPNTGELFF.

The chain is built from TRBV19 and TRBJ2-2; D is unresolved. Germline CDR1 reads LNHDA; CDR2 reads SQIVND (reference sequence). This CDR3 is built from 15 residues. V was pared by 10 bases and J by 3 bases, with 18 bases between. In nucleotides, the CDR3 is TGTGCCACCCACGCAACCGGTGTGCACACCGGGGAGCTGTTTTTT. Translated: CATHATGVHTGELFF.

The chain has TRBV19 and TRBJ1-5; 9 bases align to TRBD1. V lost 6 bases, J lost 5 bases, and 2 bases stayed unmatched. CDR1 and CDR2 (germline): LNHDA, SQIVND (reference sequence). CDR3 length: 13 amino acids. The DNA for the CDR3 is TGTGCCAGTAGAGACAGGGGGTATCAGCCCCAGCATTTT. This codes for CASRDRGYQPQHF.

V and J are TRBV7-2 and TRBJ2-1, with a possible D match to TRBD1 (6 bases). V lost 1 base and J lost 7, with 8 bases in between. This CDR3 spans 13 amino acids. CDR1 is SGHTA, CDR2 FQGNSA, per germline. The CDR3 DNA reads as TGTGCCAGCAGCTTAGGGACAGTAAATGAGCAGTTCTTC. It is translated as CASSLGTVNEQFF.

V gene TRBV28 combines with J gene TRBJ2-5; TRBD2 matches 7 bases. The CDR3 is 16 residues long. The junction had 21 bases not matched to a gene; V was cut back by 6 bases and J by 11 bases. CDR1 is MDHEN and CDR2 is SYDVKM in the germline V gene. DNA for the CDR3: TGTGCCAGCAGCCCCCCGGGGGGAAAGATCCCTTCCAAGCAGTACTTC. Translated, it gives CASSPPGGKIPSKQYF.

The rearrangement links TRBV11-1 to TRBJ2-1; D may be TRBD2 (5 bases). The length of the CDR3 is 16 residues. The V gene lost 1 base and the J gene lost 4 bases, with 14 bases spanning the gap. Germline CDR1 reads SGHAT; CDR2 reads FQDESV (reference sequence). CDR3 sequence (DNA): TGTGCCAGCAGCTTAGGGAGGCTAGCAGTTTACAATGAGCAGTTCTTC. It encodes CASSLGRLAVYNEQFF.

A note on this clone: Relative to the germline gene, one junction end is altered; a read error may explain this. The chain is built from TRBV7-2 and TRBJ2-5; the D gene is possibly TRBD1 (6 bases). Germline CDR1 and CDR2: SGHTA and FQGNSA. The CDR3 totals 12 residues. The CDR3 spells CASSFGGQRPDF. Here the CDR3 DNA reads TGTGCCAGCAGCTTTGGCGGACAGCGGCCCGACTTC.

The chain is built from TRBV28 and TRBJ1-4; TRBD1 might be the D (5 bases). From germline, CDR1 is MDHEN and CDR2 SYDVKM. Trimming took off 2 bases at V and 7 bases at J, with 5 bases between the two ends. The CDR3 is 12 residues long. CDR3 in DNA: TGTGCCAGCAGTTTACAGGGTGAAAAACTGTTTTTT. Translating it yields CASSLQGEKLFF.

The chain has TRBV21-1 and TRBJ1-2. TRBV21-1 is assigned pseudogene status. The CDR3 runs to 14 residues. The CDR3 region is CARPDKKGGYGYTF. The DNA of the CDR3 is TGTGCCAGACCGGATAAGAAGGGAGGATATGGCTACACCTTC.

The chain is built from TRBV9 and TRBJ2-3; 9 bases line up with TRBD2. The CDR3 has 15 amino acids. From germline, CDR1 is SGDLS and CDR2 YYNGEE. With 1 base clipped from V and 3 bases from J, the junction kept 3 bases outside the gene matches. CDR3 nucleotide sequence: TGTGCCAGCAGCGTACTCGGACTAGCGACAGATACGCAGTATTTT. It translates to CASSVLGLATDTQYF.

Turning to this clone: Other nucleotide sequences in the sample specify the same CDR3. The genes are TRBV7-9 and TRBJ2-5; 7 bases are shared with TRBD1. Germline loops: CDR1 SEHNR, CDR2 FQNEAQ (reference sequence). The CDR3 covers 14 residues. Unmatched junction bases numbered 6, after V lost 7 bases and J lost 1 base. CDR3 in amino acids: CASTERGPQETQYF. The CDR3 DNA sequence: TGTGCCAGCACCGAAAGGGGGCCCCAAGAGACCCAGTACTTC.

V is TRBV5-1 and J is TRBJ2-5; TRBD1 agrees at 8 bases. The J call may be in error: the DNA end matches TRBJ2-7 better. Per germline, CDR1 SGHRS and CDR2 YFSETQ. This CDR3 has 14 residues. The CDR3 DNA follows: TGCGCCAGCAGCTTGGGGACAGGGAACGACGAGCAGTACTTC. Its protein is CASSLGTGNDEQYF.

This clone occurred a few times. The rearrangement uses TRBV19 and TRBJ1-3; D gene unclear. CDR1 and CDR2 from the germline V gene are LNHDA and SQIVND (reference sequence). V was trimmed by 6 bases and J by 0 bases, leaving 12 bases between them. This CDR3 has 15 amino acids. CDR3 sequence: CASSRPGSSGNTIYF. CDR3 in DNA: TGTGCCAGTAGCAGACCAGGAAGCTCTGGAAACACCATATATTTT.

J is TRBJ2-7 and V is TRBV6-1; TRBD2 agrees at 7 bases. Germline CDR1 reads MNHNS; CDR2 reads SASEGT. This CDR3 has 15 amino acids. J lost 2 bases, V lost 1 base, and 5 bases had no gene match. The CDR3 sequence: CASSEGLAATYEQYF. For the CDR3, the DNA is TGTGCCAGCAGTGAAGGGCTAGCGGCCACCTACGAGCAGTACTTC.

This sequence joins TRBV28 and TRBJ1-2; TRBD1 might be the D (6 bases). The V and J ends lost 2 bases and 8 bases respectively, with 18 bases between them. In germline, CDR1 is MDHEN, CDR2 SYDVKM. The CDR3 extends over 15 amino acids. CDR3 nucleotide sequence: TGTGCCAGCAGTTTACTTGGACAGCGGATGATAGGCTACACCTTC. This gives the protein CASSLLGQRMIGYTF.

The rearrangement joins TRBV9 to TRBJ2-3, with D perhaps TRBD2 (6 bases). The V gene lost 0 bases and the J gene lost 3 bases, with 11 bases spanning the gap. The CDR3 extends over 15 amino acids. Germline lookup yields CDR1 SGDLS and CDR2 YYNGEE. The CDR3 protein is CASSVEGGVTDTQYF. The DNA for the CDR3 is TGTGCCAGCAGCGTAGAGGGCGGGGTGACAGATACGCAGTATTTT. The entire variable domain, with the rest obtained from reference TRBV9 and TRBJ2-3, is as follows: DSGVTQTPKHLITATGQRVTLRCSPRSGDLSVYWYQQSLDQGLQFLIQYYNGEERAKGNILERFSAQQFPDLHSELNLSSLELGDSALYFCASSVEGGVTDTQYFGPGTRLTVL.

J is TRBJ1-5 and V is TRBV4-2; a weak D match, TRBD1 (5 bases). Germline V gene sequence: CDR1 LGHNA, CDR2 YNFKEQ. This CDR3 has 16 amino acids. V lost 3 bases, J lost 3 bases, and 15 bases lay in between. CDR3 coding DNA: TGTGCCAGCAGCCATTACGACAGCCTAGACAATCAGCCCCAGCATTTT. It translates to CASSHYDSLDNQPQHF.

The chain has TRBV21-1 and TRBJ2-4; no check of the table's D call, TRBD1, against the DNA was made. TRBV21-1 is recorded as a pseudogene. The CDR3 length is 15 residues. CDR3 protein: CASSKETGQQNIQYF. As DNA, the CDR3 is TGTGCCAGCAGCAAAGAGACAGGGCAGCAAAACATTCAGTACTTC.